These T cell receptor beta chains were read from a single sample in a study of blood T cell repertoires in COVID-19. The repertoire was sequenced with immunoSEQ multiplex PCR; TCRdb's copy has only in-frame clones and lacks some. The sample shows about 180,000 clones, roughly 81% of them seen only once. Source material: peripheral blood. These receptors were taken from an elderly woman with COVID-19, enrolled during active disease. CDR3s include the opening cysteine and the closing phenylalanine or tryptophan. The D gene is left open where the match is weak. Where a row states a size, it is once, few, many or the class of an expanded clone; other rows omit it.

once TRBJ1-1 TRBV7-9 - CASSLSPGIGVVVF TGTGCCAGCAGCTTATCTCCAGGGATCGGAGTTGTGGTCTTT
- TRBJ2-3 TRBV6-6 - CASSYVVGTDTQYF TGTGCCAGCAGTTACGTCGTCGGCACAGATACGCAGTATTTT
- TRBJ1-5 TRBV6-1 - CASSEYQTVWNQPQHF TGTGCCAGCAGTGAGTACCAGACAGTTTGGAATCAGCCCCAGCATTTT
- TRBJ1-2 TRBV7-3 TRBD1 CASSLSGTASYGYTF TGTGCCAGCAGCTTATCCGGGACAGCTTCTTATGGCTACACCTTC
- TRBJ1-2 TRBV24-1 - CATSDLGTTYGYTF TGTGCCACCAGTGACCTAGGGACAACCTATGGCTACACCTTC
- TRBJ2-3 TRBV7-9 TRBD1 CASSLALTGANTDTQYF TGTGCCAGCAGCTTAGCGCTTACAGGGGCAAACACAGATACGCAGTATTTT
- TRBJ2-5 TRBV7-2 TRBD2 CASSLGLAAETQYF TGTGCCAGCAGCTTAGGACTAGCGGCAGAGACCCAGTACTTC
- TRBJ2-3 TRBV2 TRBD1 CASLVLGQGIADTQYF TGTGCCAGTCTCGTTTTAGGACAGGGAATAGCAGATACGCAGTATTTT
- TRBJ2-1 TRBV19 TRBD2 CASSGPSGRAFYNEQFF TGTGCCAGTAGTGGCCCTAGCGGGAGGGCCTTCTACAATGAGCAGTTCTTC
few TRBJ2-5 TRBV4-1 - CASSGGKRETQYF TGCGCCAGCAGCGGCGGGAAACGAGAGACCCAGTACTTC
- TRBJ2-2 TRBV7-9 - CASSPRGWNTGELFF TGTGCCAGCAGCCCCCGAGGTTGGAACACCGGGGAGCTGTTTTTT
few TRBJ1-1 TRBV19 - CASIGVYSTEAFF TGTGCCAGTATCGGGGTCTATAGCACTGAAGCTTTCTTT
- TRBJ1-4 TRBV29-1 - CSAGAGATNEKLFF TGCAGCGCAGGTGCCGGAGCAACTAATGAAAAACTGTTTTTT
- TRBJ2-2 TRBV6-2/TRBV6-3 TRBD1 CASSYSRGGELFF TGTGCCAGCAGTTACTCCAGGGGGGGGGAGCTGTTTTTT
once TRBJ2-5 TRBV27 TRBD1 CASSHRTGGRETQYF TGTGCCAGCAGTCACCGGACAGGGGGCCGAGAGACCCAGTACTTC
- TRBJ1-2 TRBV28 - CASSLTGRVDYGYTF TGTGCCAGCAGTTTAACGGGGAGAGTGGACTATGGCTACACCTTC
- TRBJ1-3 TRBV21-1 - CASSKEQAPSSGNTIYF TGTGCCAGCAGCAAAGAACAGGCCCCCAGCTCTGGAAACACCATATATTTT
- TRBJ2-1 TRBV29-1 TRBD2 CSGWTSGRFNEQFF TGCAGCGGTTGGACTAGCGGGAGGTTCAATGAGCAGTTCTTC
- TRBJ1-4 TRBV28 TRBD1 CASSLAEGGTTNEKLFF TGTGCCAGCAGTTTAGCTGAAGGGGGCACAACTAATGAAAAACTGTTTTTT
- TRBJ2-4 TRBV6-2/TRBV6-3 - CASSINAVGLAKNIQYF TGTGCCAGCAGTATCAATGCCGTGGGGCTAGCCAAAAACATTCAGTACTTC
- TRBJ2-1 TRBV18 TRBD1 CASSQSAGGWNEQFF TGTGCCAGCTCACAATCGGCAGGGGGATGGAATGAGCAGTTCTTC
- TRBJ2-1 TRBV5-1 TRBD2 CASSPGTSGYYNEQFF TGCGCCAGCAGCCCCGGGACTAGCGGATACTACAATGAGCAGTTCTTC
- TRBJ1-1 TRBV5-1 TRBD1 CASRGQGANAEAFF TGCGCCAGCAGGGGACAGGGGGCGAACGCTGAAGCTTTCTTT
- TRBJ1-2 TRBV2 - CASANRANNYGYTF TGTGCCAGCGCCAACAGGGCCAACAACTATGGCTACACCTTC
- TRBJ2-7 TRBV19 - CARNRSPSYEQYF TGTGCCAGGAACAGGAGTCCCTCCTACGAGCAGTACTTC
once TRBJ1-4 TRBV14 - CASSQTGGGAEKLFF TGTGCCAGCAGCCAAACGGGGGGAGGAGCTGAAAAACTGTTTTTT
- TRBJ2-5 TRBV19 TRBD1 CASSMTGGRETQYF TGTGCCAGTAGTATGACAGGGGGCAGGGAGACCCAGTACTTC
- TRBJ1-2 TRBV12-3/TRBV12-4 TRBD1 CASSFQGAYGYTF TGTGCCAGCAGTTTCCAGGGGGCCTATGGCTACACCTTC
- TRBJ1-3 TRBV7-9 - CASSLAVVRDGNTIYF TGTGCCAGCAGCTTAGCGGTGGTCAGGGATGGAAACACCATATATTTT
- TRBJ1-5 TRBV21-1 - CASGFSGDQPQHF TGTGCCAGCGGGTTTTCAGGGGATCAGCCCCAGCATTTT
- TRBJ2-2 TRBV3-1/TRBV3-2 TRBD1 CASSPRDRGYTGELFF TGTGCCAGCAGCCCCAGGGACAGGGGGTACACCGGGGAGCTGTTTTTT
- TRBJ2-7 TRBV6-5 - CAIQHGGQTYEQYF TGTGCCATCCAGCACGGGGGACAGACCTACGAGCAGTACTTC
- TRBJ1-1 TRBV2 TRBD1 CATRPTGFTEAFF TGTGCCACCCGACCGACAGGGTTCACTGAAGCTTTCTTT
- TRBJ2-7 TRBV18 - CASSPGQEGEQYF TGTGCCAGCTCACCCGGACAGGAGGGCGAGCAGTACTTC
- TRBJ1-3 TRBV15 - CATSRDLGLSNTIYF TGTGCCACCAGCAGAGACCTTGGACTGAGCAACACCATATATTTT
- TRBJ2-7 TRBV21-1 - CASSKIARTGTSYEQYF TGTGCCAGCAGCAAAATAGCGAGAACAGGGACCTCCTACGAGCAGTACTTC
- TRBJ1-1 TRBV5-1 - CASSPGSEGYGNTEAFF TGCGCCAGCAGCCCCGGTTCGGAGGGCTACGGGAACACTGAAGCTTTCTTT
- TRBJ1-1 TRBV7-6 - CASSQTGVYTEAFF TGTGCCAGCAGCCAGACCGGGGTCTACACTGAAGCTTTCTTT
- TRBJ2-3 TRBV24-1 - CATSDRLGLSTDTQYF TGTGCCACCAGTGATCGCCTGGGGCTAAGCACAGATACGCAGTATTTT
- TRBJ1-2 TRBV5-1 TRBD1 CASSFETGGVSGYTF TGCGCCAGCAGCTTTGAGACAGGGGGCGTATCTGGCTACACCTTC
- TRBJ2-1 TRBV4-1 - CASSQDLARSYNEQFF TGCGCCAGCAGCCAAGATCTAGCCCGCAGTTACAATGAGCAGTTCTTC
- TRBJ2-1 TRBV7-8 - CASSLVDEQFF TGTGCCAGCAGCTTAGTCGATGAGCAGTTCTTC
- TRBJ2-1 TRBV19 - CASSETARSYNEQFF TGTGCCAGTAGTGAAACAGCCCGCTCCTACAATGAGCAGTTCTTC
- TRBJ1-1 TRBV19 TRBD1 CASSQTGGPEAFF TGTGCCAGTAGTCAGACAGGGGGCCCGGAAGCTTTCTTT
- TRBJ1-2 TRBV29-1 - CSVTRDTREGYTF TGCAGCGTCACCCGGGACACCAGGGAGGGCTACACCTTC
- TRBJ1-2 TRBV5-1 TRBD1 CASAPGQGSFNYGYTF TGCGCCAGCGCCCCGGGACAGGGGTCCTTCAACTATGGCTACACCTTC
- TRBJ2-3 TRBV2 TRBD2 CASSAASGSGTQYF TGTGCCAGCAGTGCCGCTAGCGGGAGTGGTACGCAGTATTTT
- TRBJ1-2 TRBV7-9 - CASSFGQLYGYTF TGTGCCAGCAGCTTTGGACAGCTCTATGGCTACACCTTC
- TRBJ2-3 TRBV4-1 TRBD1 CASSQPYRGAADTQYF TGCGCCAGCAGCCAGCCCTACAGGGGGGCGGCAGATACGCAGTATTTT
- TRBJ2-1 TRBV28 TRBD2 CASSLRGLAGFDEQFF TGTGCCAGCAGTTTACGGGGACTAGCGGGATTCGATGAGCAGTTCTTC
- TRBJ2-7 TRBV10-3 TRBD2 CAIMGSGTSGEQYF TGTGCCATCATGGGTAGCGGGACTAGCGGCGAGCAGTACTTC
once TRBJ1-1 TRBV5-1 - CASSSTANTEAFF TGCGCCAGCAGCTCCACAGCGAACACTGAAGCTTTCTTT
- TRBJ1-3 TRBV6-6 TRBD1 CASSTPGQGSGNTIYF TGTGCCAGCAGTACCCCGGGACAGGGCTCTGGAAACACCATATATTTT
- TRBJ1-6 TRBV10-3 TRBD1 CAISESYRGNNSPLHF TGTGCCATCAGTGAGTCCTACAGGGGGAACAATTCACCCCTCCACTTT
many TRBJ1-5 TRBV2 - CASRVTGRNQPQHF TGTGCCAGCAGGGTCACAGGCCGCAATCAGCCCCAGCATTTT